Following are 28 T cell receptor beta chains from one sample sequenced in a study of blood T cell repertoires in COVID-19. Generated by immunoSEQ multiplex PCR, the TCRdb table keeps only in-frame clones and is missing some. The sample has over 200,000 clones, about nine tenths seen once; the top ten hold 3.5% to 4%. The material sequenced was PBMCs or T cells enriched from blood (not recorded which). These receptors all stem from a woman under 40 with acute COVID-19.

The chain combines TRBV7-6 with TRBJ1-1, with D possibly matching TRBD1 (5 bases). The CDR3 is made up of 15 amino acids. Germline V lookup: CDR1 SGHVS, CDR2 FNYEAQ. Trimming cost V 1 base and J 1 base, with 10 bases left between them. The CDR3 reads CASSLVDIRNTEAFF. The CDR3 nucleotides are TGTGCCAGCAGCTTAGTGGACATCAGGAACACTGAAGCTTTCTTT.

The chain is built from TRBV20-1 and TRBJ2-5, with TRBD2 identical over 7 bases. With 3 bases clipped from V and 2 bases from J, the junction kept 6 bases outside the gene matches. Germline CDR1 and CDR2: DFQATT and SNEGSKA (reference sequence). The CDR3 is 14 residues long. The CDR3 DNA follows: TGCAGTGCTAGTAGCGGGCCCCCTCAAGAGACCCAGTACTTC. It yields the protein CSASSGPPQETQYF.

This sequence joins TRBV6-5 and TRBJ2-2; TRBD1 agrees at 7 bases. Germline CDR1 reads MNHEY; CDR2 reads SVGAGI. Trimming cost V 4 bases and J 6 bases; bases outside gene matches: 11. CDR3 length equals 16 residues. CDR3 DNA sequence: TGTGCCAGCAGTTTTACAGGGGACATCGGACCCGGGGAGCTGTTTTTT. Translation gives CASSFTGDIGPGELFF.

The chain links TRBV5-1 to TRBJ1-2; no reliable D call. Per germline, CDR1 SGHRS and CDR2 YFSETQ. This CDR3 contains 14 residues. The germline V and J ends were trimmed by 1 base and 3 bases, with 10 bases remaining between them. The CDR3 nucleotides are TGCGCCAGCAGCTTGAACGGACTTGACTATGGCTACACCTTC. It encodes CASSLNGLDYGYTF.

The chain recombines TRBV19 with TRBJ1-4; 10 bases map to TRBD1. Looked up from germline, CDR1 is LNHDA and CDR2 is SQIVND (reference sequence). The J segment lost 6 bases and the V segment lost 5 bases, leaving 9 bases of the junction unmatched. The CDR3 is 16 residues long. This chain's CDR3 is CASSPLPGQGHEKLFF. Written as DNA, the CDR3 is TGTGCCAGTAGTCCCCTCCCGGGACAGGGGCATGAAAAACTGTTTTTT.

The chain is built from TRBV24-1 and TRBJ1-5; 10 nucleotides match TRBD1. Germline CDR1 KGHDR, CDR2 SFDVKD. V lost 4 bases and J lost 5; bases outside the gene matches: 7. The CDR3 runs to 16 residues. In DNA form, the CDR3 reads TGTGCCACCAGTGACCCCGACAGGGGGCCTGATCAGCCCCAGCATTTT. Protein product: CATSDPDRGPDQPQHF.

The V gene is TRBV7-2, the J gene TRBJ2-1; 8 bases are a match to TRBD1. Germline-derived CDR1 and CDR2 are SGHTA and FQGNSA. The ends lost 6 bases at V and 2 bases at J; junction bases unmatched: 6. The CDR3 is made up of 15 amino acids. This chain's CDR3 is CASRETGAPYNEQFF. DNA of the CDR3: TGTGCCAGCAGGGAGACAGGGGCCCCCTACAATGAGCAGTTCTTC.

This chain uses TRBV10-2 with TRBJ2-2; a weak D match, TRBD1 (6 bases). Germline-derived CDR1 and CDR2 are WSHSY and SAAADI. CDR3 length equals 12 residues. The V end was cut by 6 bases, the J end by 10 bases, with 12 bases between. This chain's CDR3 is CASSKTGMELFF. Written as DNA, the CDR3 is TGCGCCAGCAGCAAAACAGGGATGGAGCTGTTTTTT.

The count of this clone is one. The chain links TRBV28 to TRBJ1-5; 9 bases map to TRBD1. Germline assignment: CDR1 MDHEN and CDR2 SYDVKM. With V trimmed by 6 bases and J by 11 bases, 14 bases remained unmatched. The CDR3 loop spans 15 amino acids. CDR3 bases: TGTGCCAGCAGGATCGGGACAGGGCCCACAGGGGCCCAGCATTTT. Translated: CASRIGTGPTGAQHF.

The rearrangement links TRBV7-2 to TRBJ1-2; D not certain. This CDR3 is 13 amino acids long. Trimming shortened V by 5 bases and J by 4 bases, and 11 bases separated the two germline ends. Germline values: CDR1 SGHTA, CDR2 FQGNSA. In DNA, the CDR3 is TGTGCCAGCAGCCCTTCGAACAGCTATGGCTACACCTTC. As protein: CASSPSNSYGYTF.

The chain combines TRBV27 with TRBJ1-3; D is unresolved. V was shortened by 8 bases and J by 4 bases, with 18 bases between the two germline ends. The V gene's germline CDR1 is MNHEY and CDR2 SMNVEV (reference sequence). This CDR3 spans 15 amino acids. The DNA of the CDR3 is TGTGCCAGCCGGCAGTCGGGTACAATCGGAAACACCATATATTTT. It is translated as CASRQSGTIGNTIYF.

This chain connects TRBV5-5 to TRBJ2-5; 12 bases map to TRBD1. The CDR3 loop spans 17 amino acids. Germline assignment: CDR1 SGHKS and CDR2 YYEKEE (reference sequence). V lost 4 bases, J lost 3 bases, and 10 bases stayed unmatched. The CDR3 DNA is TGTGCCAGCAGCCGGGGACAGGGGGCATTAGGAGAAGAGACCCAGTACTTC. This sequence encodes CASSRGQGALGEETQYF.

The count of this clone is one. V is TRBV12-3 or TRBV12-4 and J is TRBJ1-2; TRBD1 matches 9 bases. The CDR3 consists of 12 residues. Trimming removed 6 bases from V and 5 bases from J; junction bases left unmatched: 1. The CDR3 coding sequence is TGTGCCAGCAGCGGACAGGGGTATGGCTACACCTTC. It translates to CASSGQGYGYTF.

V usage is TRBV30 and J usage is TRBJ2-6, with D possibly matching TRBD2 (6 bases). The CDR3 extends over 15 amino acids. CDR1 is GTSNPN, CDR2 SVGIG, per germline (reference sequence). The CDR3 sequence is CATGTDVSGANVLTF. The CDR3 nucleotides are TGTGCTACCGGGACTGACGTCTCTGGGGCCAACGTCCTGACTTTC.

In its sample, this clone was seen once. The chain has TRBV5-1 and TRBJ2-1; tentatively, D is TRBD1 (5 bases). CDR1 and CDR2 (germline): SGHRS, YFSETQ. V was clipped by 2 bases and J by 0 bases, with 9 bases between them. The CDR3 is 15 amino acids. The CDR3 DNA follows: TGCGCCAGCAGCTTAACAGGCGCCTCCTACAATGAGCAGTTCTTC. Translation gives CASSLTGASYNEQFF.

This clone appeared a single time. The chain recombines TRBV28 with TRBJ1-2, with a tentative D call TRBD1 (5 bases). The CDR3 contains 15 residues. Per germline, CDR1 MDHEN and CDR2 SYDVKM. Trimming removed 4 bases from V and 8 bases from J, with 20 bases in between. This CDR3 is CASSSPSRVGNGYTF. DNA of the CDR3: TGTGCCAGCAGTTCCCCCTCCAGGGTAGGGAACGGCTACACCTTC.

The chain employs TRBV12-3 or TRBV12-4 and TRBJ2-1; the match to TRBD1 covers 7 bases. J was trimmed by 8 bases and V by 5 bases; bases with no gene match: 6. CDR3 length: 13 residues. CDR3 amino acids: CASSPDRVYEQFF. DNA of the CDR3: TGTGCCAGCAGTCCTGACAGGGTATATGAGCAGTTCTTC.

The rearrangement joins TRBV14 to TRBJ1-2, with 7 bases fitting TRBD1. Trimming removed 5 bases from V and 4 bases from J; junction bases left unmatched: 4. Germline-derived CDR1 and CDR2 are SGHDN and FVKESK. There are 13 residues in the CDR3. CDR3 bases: TGTGCCAGCAGCTCGGGACAGATCTATGGCTACACCTTC. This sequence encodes CASSSGQIYGYTF.

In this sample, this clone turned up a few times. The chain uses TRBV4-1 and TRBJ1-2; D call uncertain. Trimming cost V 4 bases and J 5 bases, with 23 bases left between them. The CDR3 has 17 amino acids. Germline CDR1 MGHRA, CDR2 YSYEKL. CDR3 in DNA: TGCGCCAGCAGCCTCCCCCCGGAGGTGGCCATGGATTATGGCTACACCTTC. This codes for CASSLPPEVAMDYGYTF.

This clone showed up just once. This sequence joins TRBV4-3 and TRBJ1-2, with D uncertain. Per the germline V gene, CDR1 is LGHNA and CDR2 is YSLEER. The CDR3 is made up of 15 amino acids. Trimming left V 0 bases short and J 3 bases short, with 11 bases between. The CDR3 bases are TGCGCCAGCAGCCAAGACAGACTGGACTACTATGGCTACACCTTC. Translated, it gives CASSQDRLDYYGYTF.

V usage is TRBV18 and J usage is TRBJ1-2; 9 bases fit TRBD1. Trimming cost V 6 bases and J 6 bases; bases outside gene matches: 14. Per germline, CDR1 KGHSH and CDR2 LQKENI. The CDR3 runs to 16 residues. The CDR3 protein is CASSRFGDRVSNGYTF. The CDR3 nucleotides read TGTGCCAGCTCGCGGTTTGGGGACAGGGTCTCGAATGGCTACACCTTC.

CDR3 coding DNA: TGTGCCAGCTCACCTGCCTGGGAGCAAGAGACCCAGTACTTC. It yields the protein CASSPAWEQETQYF. The V gene is TRBV18, the J gene TRBJ2-5, with D perhaps TRBD2 (5 bases). The V gene's germline CDR1 is KGHSH and CDR2 LQKENI. Trimming took 3 bases from V and 2 from J, leaving 10 bases between them. The CDR3 extends over 14 amino acids.

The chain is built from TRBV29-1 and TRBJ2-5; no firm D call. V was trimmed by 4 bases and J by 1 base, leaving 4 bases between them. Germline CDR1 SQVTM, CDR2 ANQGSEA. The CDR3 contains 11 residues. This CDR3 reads CSVGGQETQYF. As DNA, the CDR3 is TGCAGCGTTGGAGGCCAAGAGACCCAGTACTTC.

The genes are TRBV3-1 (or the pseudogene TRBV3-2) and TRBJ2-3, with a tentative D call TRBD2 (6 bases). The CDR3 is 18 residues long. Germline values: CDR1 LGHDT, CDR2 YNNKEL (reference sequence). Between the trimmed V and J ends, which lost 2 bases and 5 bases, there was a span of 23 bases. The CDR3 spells CASSQWRGGAEGGDTQYF. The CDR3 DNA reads TGTGCCAGCAGCCAATGGAGGGGCGGGGCCGAGGGTGGAGATACGCAGTATTTT.

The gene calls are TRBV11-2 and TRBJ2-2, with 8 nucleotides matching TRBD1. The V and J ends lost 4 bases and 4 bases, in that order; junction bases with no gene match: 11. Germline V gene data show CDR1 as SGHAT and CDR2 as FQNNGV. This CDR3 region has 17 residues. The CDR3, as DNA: TGTGCCAGCAGCTCGGACAGGGCGTATATTGGCACCGGGGAGCTGTTTTTT. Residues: CASSSDRAYIGTGELFF.

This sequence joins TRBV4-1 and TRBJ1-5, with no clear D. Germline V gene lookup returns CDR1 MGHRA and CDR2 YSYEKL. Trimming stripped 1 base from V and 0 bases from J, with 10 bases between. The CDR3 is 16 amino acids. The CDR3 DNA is TGCGCCAGCAGCCAAGCGGAGTATTATAGCAATCAGCCCCAGCATTTT. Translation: CASSQAEYYSNQPQHF.

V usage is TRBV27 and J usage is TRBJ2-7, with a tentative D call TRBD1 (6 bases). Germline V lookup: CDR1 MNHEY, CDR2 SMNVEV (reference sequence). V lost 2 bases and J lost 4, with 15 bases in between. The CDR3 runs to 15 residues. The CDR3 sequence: CASSLAGTPFYEQYF. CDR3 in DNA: TGTGCCAGCAGTTTAGCAGGGACACCGTTTTACGAGCAGTACTTC.

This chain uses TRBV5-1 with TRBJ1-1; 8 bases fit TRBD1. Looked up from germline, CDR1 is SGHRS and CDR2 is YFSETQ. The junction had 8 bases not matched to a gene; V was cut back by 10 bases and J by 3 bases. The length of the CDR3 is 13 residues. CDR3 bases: TGCGCCGGACGAGAACAGGGGGACACTGAAGCTTTCTTT. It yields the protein CAGREQGDTEAFF. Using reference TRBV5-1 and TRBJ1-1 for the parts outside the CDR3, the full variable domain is KAGVTQTPRYLIKTRGQQVTLSCSPISGHRSVSWYQQTPGQGLQFLFEYFSETQRNKGNFPGRFSGRQFSNSRSEMNVSTLELGDSALYLCAGREQGDTEAFFGQGTRLTVV.